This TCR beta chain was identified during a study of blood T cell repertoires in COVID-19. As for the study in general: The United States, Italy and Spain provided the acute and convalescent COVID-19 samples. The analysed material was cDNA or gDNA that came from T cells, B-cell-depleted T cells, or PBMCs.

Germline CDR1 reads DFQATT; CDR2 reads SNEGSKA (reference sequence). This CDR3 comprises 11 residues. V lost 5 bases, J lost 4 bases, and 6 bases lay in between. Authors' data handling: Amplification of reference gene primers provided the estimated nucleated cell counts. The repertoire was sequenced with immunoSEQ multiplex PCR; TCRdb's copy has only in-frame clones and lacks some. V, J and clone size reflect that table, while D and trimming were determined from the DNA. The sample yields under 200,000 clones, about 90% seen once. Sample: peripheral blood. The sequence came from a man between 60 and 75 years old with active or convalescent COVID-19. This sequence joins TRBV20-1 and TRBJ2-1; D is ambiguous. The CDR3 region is CSARWYNEQFF. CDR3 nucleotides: TGCAGTGCTCGGTGGTACAATGAGCAGTTCTTC.